Below, one TCR beta chain is given with its context. Its antigen is as yet unknown. A second 7 to 11 cycle PCR used barcoded and J-beta primers. Each CDR3 protein gets one entry after TCRdb re-called the 5' RACE reads with MiXCR. The sample includes 2 million or so distinct CDR3 sequences, around half of them seen just once. Germline V lookup: CDR1 SEHNR, CDR2 FQNEAQ (reference sequence). The CDR3 contains 16 residues. V was clipped by 2 bases and J by 2 bases, with 10 bases between them. This sample is drawn from a study of blood T cells in healthy people across ages. Study-level results: As age increased, TCR beta diversity per million T cells fell in a roughly linear fashion. Long-lived donors exceeded aged donors in naive CD4+ cells and diversity.

The chain is built from TRBV7-9 and TRBJ2-6, with a weak D call TRBD1 (6 bases). The origin of this receptor is a woman in her thirties or forties in good health. Sequenced: blood. The CDR3 region is CASSLPGVAGANVLTF. In DNA, the CDR3 is TGTGCCAGCAGCTTACCAGGGGTAGCTGGGGCCAACGTCCTGACTTTC.